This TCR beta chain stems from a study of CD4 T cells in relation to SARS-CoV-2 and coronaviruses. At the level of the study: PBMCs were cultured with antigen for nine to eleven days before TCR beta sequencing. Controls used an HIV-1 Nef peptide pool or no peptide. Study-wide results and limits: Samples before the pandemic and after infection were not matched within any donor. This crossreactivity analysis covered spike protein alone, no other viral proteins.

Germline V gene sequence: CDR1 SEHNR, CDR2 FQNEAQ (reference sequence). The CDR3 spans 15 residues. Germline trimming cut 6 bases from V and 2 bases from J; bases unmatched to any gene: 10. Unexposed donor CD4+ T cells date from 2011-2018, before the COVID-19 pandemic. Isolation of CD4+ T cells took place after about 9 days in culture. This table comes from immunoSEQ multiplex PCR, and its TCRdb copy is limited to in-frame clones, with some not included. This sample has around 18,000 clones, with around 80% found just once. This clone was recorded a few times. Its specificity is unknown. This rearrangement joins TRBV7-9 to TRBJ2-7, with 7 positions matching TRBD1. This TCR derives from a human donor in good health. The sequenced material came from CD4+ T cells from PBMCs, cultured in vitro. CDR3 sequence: CASSLGQILTYEQYF. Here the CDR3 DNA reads TGTGCCAGCAGTTTGGGACAGATCCTTACCTACGAGCAGTACTTC.